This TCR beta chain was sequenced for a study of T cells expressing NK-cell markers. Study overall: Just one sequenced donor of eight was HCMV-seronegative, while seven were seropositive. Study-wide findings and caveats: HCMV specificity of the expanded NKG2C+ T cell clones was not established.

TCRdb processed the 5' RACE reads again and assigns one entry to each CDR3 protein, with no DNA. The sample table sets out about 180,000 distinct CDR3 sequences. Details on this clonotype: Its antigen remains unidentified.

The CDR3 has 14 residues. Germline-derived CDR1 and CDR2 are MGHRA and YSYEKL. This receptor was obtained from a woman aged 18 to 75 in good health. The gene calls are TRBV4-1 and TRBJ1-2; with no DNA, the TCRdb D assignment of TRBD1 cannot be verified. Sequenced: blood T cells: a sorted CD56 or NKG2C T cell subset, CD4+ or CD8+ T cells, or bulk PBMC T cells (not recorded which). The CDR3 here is CASSPTTGGYGYTF.